The 29 T cell receptor beta chains presented below share a single source sample, sequenced in a study of blood T cell repertoires in COVID-19. Using immunoSEQ multiplex PCR, the repertoire was profiled, and TCRdb retains in-frame clones only, with some absent. The profile shows about 270,000 clones, approximately 86% of them singletons. Sequencing used peripheral blood. The receptors were gathered from a man aged 40-49 years with active or convalescent COVID-19.

The V gene is TRBV24-1, the J gene TRBJ2-6; maybe TRBD1 (6 bases). With 4 bases removed from V and 0 bases from J, the gap between germline ends came to 12 bases. Germline V gene lookup returns CDR1 KGHDR and CDR2 SFDVKD. This CDR3 spans 17 amino acids. CDR3: CATSDPGTTSGANVLTF. In DNA, the CDR3 is TGTGCCACCAGTGACCCCGGGACAACCTCTGGGGCCAACGTCCTGACTTTC.

The rearrangement uses TRBV6-6 and TRBJ1-6, with 8 bases fitting TRBD1. Unmatched junction bases numbered 19, after V lost 5 bases and J lost 13 bases. The CDR3 has 17 amino acids. CDR1 and CDR2 from the germline V gene are MNHNY and SVGAGI (reference sequence). The CDR3 loop is CASSPNAGPGTGSPLHF. CDR3 DNA: TGTGCCAGCAGTCCCAACGCGGGACCCGGGACAGGTTCTCCCCTCCACTTT.

J is TRBJ2-3 and V is TRBV7-9, with TRBD1 matching over 7 bases. The CDR3 covers 14 residues. Germline V lookup: CDR1 SEHNR, CDR2 FQNEAQ (reference sequence). With 5 bases clipped from V and 3 bases from J, the junction kept 5 bases outside the gene matches. The CDR3 sequence is CASSPRGLTDTQYF. The CDR3 nucleotides read TGTGCCAGCAGCCCAAGGGGGCTTACAGATACGCAGTATTTT.

The chain is built from TRBV5-6 and TRBJ2-5, with 14 nucleotides matching TRBD2. Germline loops: CDR1 SGHDT, CDR2 YYEEEE. The CDR3 extends over 16 amino acids. The trim removed 5 bases at V and 5 bases at J, leaving 8 bases unmatched. CDR3 DNA sequence: TGTGCCAGCAGATTGACTAGCGGGGGGGCCCCGGAGACCCAGTACTTC. The encoded protein is CASRLTSGGAPETQYF. The variable domain in full, completed from reference TRBV5-6 and TRBJ2-5, reads DAGVTQSPTHLIKTRGQQVTLRCSPKSGHDTVSWYQQALGQGPQFIFQYYEEEERQRGNFPDRFSGHQFPNYSSELNVNALLLGDSALYLCASRLTSGGAPETQYFGPGTRLLVL.

This clone was found a few times. The chain recombines TRBV28 with TRBJ1-3; TRBD1 aligns across 9 bases. Looked up from germline, CDR1 is MDHEN and CDR2 is SYDVKM. The CDR3 sequence is 15 residues long. V lost 6 bases and J lost 3; bases outside the gene matches: 6. The CDR3, as DNA: TGTGCCAGCAGCCCCGGGACAGGGAATGGAAACACCATATATTTT. Its translation: CASSPGTGNGNTIYF.

The gene calls are TRBV27 and TRBJ1-1; no firm D call. V shed 5 bases and J shed 1 base, with 8 bases lying between them. CDR1 and CDR2 (germline): MNHEY, SMNVEV (reference sequence). The CDR3 totals 13 residues. This CDR3 is CASSAQENTEAFF. CDR3 nucleotide sequence: TGTGCCAGCAGTGCACAAGAGAACACTGAAGCTTTCTTT.

This chain joins TRBV5-1 and TRBJ2-2; a possible D gene is TRBD1 (5 bases). Trimming shortened V by 4 bases and J by 7 bases, and 14 bases separated the two germline ends. Germline-derived CDR1 and CDR2 are SGHRS and YFSETQ. The CDR3 extends over 14 amino acids. The CDR3 protein is CASSPLAGFGELFF. The CDR3, as DNA: TGCGCCAGCAGCCCCCTTGCAGGGTTCGGGGAGCTGTTTTTT.

There are a few counts of this clone. The chain has TRBV15 and TRBJ1-6; D is undetermined. There are 17 residues in the CDR3. V was shortened by 0 bases and J by 10 bases, with 19 bases between the two germline ends. The germline gives CDR1 LNHNV, CDR2 YYDKDF (reference sequence). The CDR3 sequence: CATSRELGGAGRSPLHF. The CDR3 coding sequence is TGTGCCACCAGCAGAGAACTAGGCGGCGCCGGAAGATCACCCCTCCACTTT.

The V and J genes are TRBV28 and TRBJ1-2, with 7 bases identical to TRBD1. This CDR3 contains 14 residues. Trimming at V came to 6 bases and at J to 3 bases, leaving 7 bases not matched to a gene. Germline-derived CDR1 and CDR2 are MDHEN and SYDVKM. The CDR3 spells CASSAVGTDYGYTF. The CDR3, as DNA: TGTGCCAGCAGCGCTGTAGGGACAGACTATGGCTACACCTTC.

The chain is built from TRBV5-1 and TRBJ1-6, with D uncertain. Germline CDR1 and CDR2: SGHRS and YFSETQ. The CDR3 consists of 13 residues. Trimming shortened V by 4 bases and J by 8 bases, and 10 bases separated the two germline ends. The CDR3 nucleotides read TGCGCCAGCAGCCCCTCAGTGGATTCACCCCTCCACTTT. Translating gives CASSPSVDSPLHF.

The V call is TRBV7-8, the J call TRBJ2-5; 12 positions agree with TRBD2. The germline V gene has CDR1 SGHVS and CDR2 FQNEAQ. Trimming at V came to 2 bases and at J to 5 bases, leaving 3 bases not matched to a gene. The CDR3 spans 15 residues. The CDR3 region is CASSLRTSGTETQYF. Written as DNA, the CDR3 is TGTGCCAGCAGCTTACGGACTAGCGGGACTGAGACCCAGTACTTC.

A remark on this clone: Other DNA variants within this sample encode the same CDR3. The chain employs TRBV12-3 or TRBV12-4 and TRBJ1-2; D possibly corresponds to TRBD1 (5 bases). Trimming took off 6 bases at V and 2 bases at J, with 10 bases between the two ends. This CDR3 has 13 residues. The CDR3 loop is CASSLTVNYGYTF. CDR3 bases: TGTGCCAGCAGCCTGACAGTGAACTATGGCTACACCTTC.

This clone was recorded once. This chain links TRBV2 with TRBJ1-3; weak D call: TRBD1 (6 bases). The CDR3 is 16 residues long. The ends were cut back, 11 bases at V and 4 bases at J, with 24 bases in the middle. Per germline, CDR1 SNHLY and CDR2 FYNNEI. The CDR3 here is CAGQPGTPNPGNTIYF. Written as DNA, the CDR3 is TGTGCCGGACAGCCCGGGACGCCGAACCCCGGAAACACCATATATTTT.

V usage is TRBV2 and J usage is TRBJ1-1, with TRBD1 as a possible D gene (5 bases). Germline V gene data show CDR1 as SNHLY and CDR2 as FYNNEI. V shed 7 bases and J shed 4 bases, with 10 bases lying between them. The CDR3 consists of 12 residues. CDR3 nucleotides: TGTGCCAGCAACGGGGGTGGCACTGAAGCTTTCTTT. Its translation is CASNGGGTEAFF.

The chain links TRBV10-1 to TRBJ2-5; 7 nucleotides align to TRBD2. CDR3 length: 16 residues. V was pared by 0 bases and J by 4 bases, with 8 bases of the junction left unmatched. Germline CDR1 WNHNN, CDR2 SYGVQD (reference sequence). CDR3 protein: CASSESALAGVETQYF. DNA of the CDR3: TGCGCCAGCAGTGAGTCCGCCCTTGCGGGAGTAGAGACCCAGTACTTC.

The rearrangement joins TRBV5-6 to TRBJ2-7, with TRBD2 matching over 7 bases. J lost 2 bases, V lost 4 bases, and 9 bases had no gene match. The CDR3 extends over 15 amino acids. CDR1 SGHDT and CDR2 YYEEEE come from the germline V gene. The CDR3 DNA reads as TGTGCCAGCAGCCCCACTGGGGGGGAGGCCTACGAGCAGTACTTC. This translates into CASSPTGGEAYEQYF. The full variable domain, in which reference TRBV5-6 and TRBJ2-7 provide the parts outside the CDR3, is DAGVTQSPTHLIKTRGQQVTLRCSPKSGHDTVSWYQQALGQGPQFIFQYYEEEERQRGNFPDRFSGHQFPNYSSELNVNALLLGDSALYLCASSPTGGEAYEQYFGPGTRLTVT.

This chain connects TRBV5-1 to TRBJ2-7; the D gene is possibly TRBD2 (6 bases). Germline CDR1 is SGHRS and CDR2 is YFSETQ. This CDR3 comprises 14 residues. V lost 4 bases to trimming and J lost 2 bases, with 13 bases between them. The CDR3 sequence is CASSGGTLAYEQYF. The CDR3, as DNA: TGCGCCAGCAGCGGCGGGACGTTGGCCTACGAGCAGTACTTC.

The chain recombines TRBV12-3 or TRBV12-4 with TRBJ1-4, with unresolved D. This CDR3 comprises 10 residues. Trimming shortened V by 11 bases and J by 10 bases, and 11 bases separated the two germline ends. CDR3 amino acids: CACLNGKLFF. Written as DNA, the CDR3 is TGTGCCTGCCTTAACGGAAAACTGTTTTTT.

The chain uses TRBV2 and TRBJ1-2, with TRBD1 matching over 9 bases. This CDR3 has 11 amino acids. Trimming removed 8 bases from V and 11 bases from J; junction bases left unmatched: 6. The V gene's germline CDR1 is SNHLY and CDR2 FYNNEI. CDR3 protein: CASYTGGLYTF. The CDR3 DNA follows: TGTGCCAGCTATACAGGGGGCCTGTACACCTTC.

The V gene is TRBV28, the J gene TRBJ1-2; 7 bases agree with TRBD1. The length of the CDR3 is 14 residues. The V gene end was trimmed by 1 base and the J gene end by 3 bases; junction bases not matched to a gene: 2. In germline, CDR1 is MDHEN, CDR2 SYDVKM. CDR3 in DNA: TGTGCCAGCAGTTTATATGGGACAGACTATGGCTACACCTTC. Translation gives CASSLYGTDYGYTF.

The chain joins TRBV7-9 to TRBJ1-5; D gene uncertain. The V gene lost 5 bases and the J gene lost 3 bases, with 11 bases spanning the gap. The germline V gene has CDR1 SEHNR and CDR2 FQNEAQ (reference sequence). The CDR3 is 14 residues long. The CDR3 DNA follows: TGTGCCAGCAGCCTCAGCGGGGACAATCAGCCCCAGCATTTT. Encoded protein: CASSLSGDNQPQHF. Variable domain in full (rest from reference TRBV7-9 and TRBJ1-5): DTGVSQNPRHKITKRGQNVTFRCDPISEHNRLYWYRQTLGQGPEFLTYFQNEAQLEKSRLLSDRFSAERPKGSFSTLEIQRTEQGDSAMYLCASSLSGDNQPQHFGDGTRLSIL.

The V and J genes are TRBV3-1 (or the pseudogene TRBV3-2) and TRBJ1-5; D unclear. Trimming stripped 6 bases from V and 5 bases from J, with 14 bases between. This CDR3 spans 14 amino acids. CDR1 and CDR2 from the germline V gene are LGHDT and YNNKEL (reference sequence). CDR3 nucleotide sequence: TGTGCCAGCAGTCTCGGCAGACTTGATCAGCCCCAGCATTTT. Translation gives CASSLGRLDQPQHF.

The genes are TRBV9 and TRBJ2-7, with D tentatively TRBD1 (5 bases). Germline assignment: CDR1 SGDLS and CDR2 YYNGEE. The CDR3 is 14 residues long. V lost 0 bases and J lost 4, with 11 bases in between. The CDR3 DNA reads as TGTGCCAGCAGCGTAGTTATCAGGGTTTACGAGCAGTACTTC. Residues: CASSVVIRVYEQYF.

The V gene is TRBV5-5, the J gene TRBJ2-3, with 8 bases matching TRBD2. The germline CDR1 and CDR2 sequences are SGHKS and YYEKEE (reference sequence). This CDR3 has 14 residues. V lost 2 bases and J lost 5; bases outside the gene matches: 4. In DNA, the CDR3 is TGTGCCAGCAGCTTAGCGGGAGATGGAGATACGCAGTATTTT. Translated: CASSLAGDGDTQYF.

This clone was detected only once. The V call is TRBV5-1, the J call TRBJ2-4; D unclear. Trimming pared 1 base from V and 0 bases from J, leaving 5 bases between. Germline CDR1 SGHRS, CDR2 YFSETQ. CDR3 length: 14 residues. The CDR3 DNA reads TGCGCCAGCAGCTTGACGGTAGCCAAAAACATTCAGTACTTC. The encoded protein is CASSLTVAKNIQYF.

The chain couples TRBV7-2 to TRBJ1-2; possibly TRBD1 for D (6 bases). There are 18 residues in the CDR3. Trimming removed 2 bases at V and 7 bases at J, with 26 bases between. In germline, CDR1 is SGHTA, CDR2 FQGNSA. The CDR3 here is CASSLPIGMTGAGGGYTF. The DNA of the CDR3 is TGTGCCAGCAGCTTACCGATAGGAATGACAGGCGCTGGCGGTGGCTACACCTTC. The complete variable domain, with remaining parts taken from reference TRBV7-2 and TRBJ1-2, reads GAGVSQSPSNKVTEKGKDVELRCDPISGHTALYWYRQSLGQGLEFLIYFQGNSAPDKSGLPSDRFSAERTGGSVSTLTIQRTQQEDSAVYLCASSLPIGMTGAGGGYTFGSGTRLTVV.

V usage is TRBV3-1 (or the pseudogene TRBV3-2) and J usage is TRBJ1-6, with D possibly being TRBD1 (6 bases). The CDR3 consists of 15 residues. V shed 4 bases and J shed 4 bases, with 11 bases lying between them. Germline V lookup: CDR1 LGHDT, CDR2 YNNKEL (reference sequence). CDR3 DNA: TGTGCCAGCAGCCCCGAGGGGGTTTATAATTCACCCCTCCACTTT. Translated, it gives CASSPEGVYNSPLHF.

The table lists this clone with a few counts. CDR3 DNA sequence: TGTGCCTGGGCAGGGGGCTCCAATCAGCCCCAGCATTTT. Protein: CAWAGGSNQPQHF. This chain uses TRBV30 with TRBJ1-5, with 8 bases identical to TRBD1. The junction had 3 bases not matched to a gene; V was cut back by 5 bases and J by 3 bases. The length of the CDR3 is 13 residues. CDR1 GTSNPN and CDR2 SVGIG come from the germline V gene (reference sequence).

The chain recombines TRBV5-1 with TRBJ1-1; TRBD1 agrees at 7 bases. This CDR3 is built from 14 residues. Per germline, CDR1 SGHRS and CDR2 YFSETQ. J gave up 3 bases and V 4 bases, and 6 bases lay outside the gene matches. Here the CDR3 DNA reads TGCGCCAGCAGCACCCGGGACAGCCACACTGAAGCTTTCTTT. It encodes CASSTRDSHTEAFF.